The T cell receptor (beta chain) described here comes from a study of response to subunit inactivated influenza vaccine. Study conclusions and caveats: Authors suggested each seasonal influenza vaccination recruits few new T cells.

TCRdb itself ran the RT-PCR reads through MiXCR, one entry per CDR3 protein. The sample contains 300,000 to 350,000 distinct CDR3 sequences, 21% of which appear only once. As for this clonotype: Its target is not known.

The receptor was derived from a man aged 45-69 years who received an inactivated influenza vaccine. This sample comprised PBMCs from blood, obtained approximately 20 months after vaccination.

The CDR3, as DNA: TGCAGCGTAGCTGCCGATATCGGGGAGCTGTTTTTT. This codes for CSVAADIGELFF. The chain links TRBV29-1 to TRBJ2-2; D uncertain. Germline CDR1 reads SQVTM; CDR2 reads ANQGSEA. Trimming shortened V by 6 bases and J by 7 bases, and 12 bases separated the two germline ends. There are 12 residues in the CDR3.